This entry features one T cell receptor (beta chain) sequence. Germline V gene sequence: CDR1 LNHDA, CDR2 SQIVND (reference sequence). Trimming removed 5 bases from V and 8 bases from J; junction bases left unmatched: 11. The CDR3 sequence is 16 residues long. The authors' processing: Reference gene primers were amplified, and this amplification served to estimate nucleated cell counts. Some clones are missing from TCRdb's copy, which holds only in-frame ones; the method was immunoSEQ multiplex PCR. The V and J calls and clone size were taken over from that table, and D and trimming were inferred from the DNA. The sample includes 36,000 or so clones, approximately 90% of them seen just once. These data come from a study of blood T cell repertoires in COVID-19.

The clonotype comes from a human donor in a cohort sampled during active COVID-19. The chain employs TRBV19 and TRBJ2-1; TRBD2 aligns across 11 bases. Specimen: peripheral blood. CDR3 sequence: CASSSSLAGVIDEQFF. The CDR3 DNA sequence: TGTGCCAGTAGTTCTTCACTAGCGGGAGTTATTGATGAGCAGTTCTTC. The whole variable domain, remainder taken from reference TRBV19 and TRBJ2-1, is DGGITQSPKYLFRKEGQNVTLSCEQNLNHDAMYWYRQDPGQGLRLIYYSQIVNDFQKGDIAEGYSVSREKKESFPLTVTSAQKNPTAFYLCASSSSLAGVIDEQFFGPGTRLTVL.